The clone carrying this T cell receptor beta chain appeared once. Its antigen remains unknown. Data came from immunoSEQ multiplex PCR; TCRdb stores just in-frame clones and leaves some out. The sample yields around 130,000 clones, roughly 86% seen once. The data originate from a study of cytomegalovirus exposure and HLA in healthy donors. Notes on the study in general: Subsequent analysis revealed that first-cohort TCR clusters tended to co-occur in the roughly 120 validation repertoires.

Germline trimming cut 3 bases from V and 3 bases from J; bases unmatched to any gene: 3. The length of the CDR3 is 15 residues. Germline values: CDR1 SGHDT, CDR2 YYEEEE. The sample taken for sequencing was PBMCs. This clonotype originated in a man aged 30 to 39 in good health and CMV-seronegative. The rearrangement uses TRBV5-6 and TRBJ1-5; 10 bases match TRBD1. CDR3 nucleotides: TGTGCCAGCAGCTCCGGGACAGGGGACAATCAGCCCCAGCATTTT. This encodes CASSSGTGDNQPQHF.